Here is one T cell receptor beta chain with its context. Germline V gene data show CDR1 as SGDLS and CDR2 as YYNGEE. The CDR3 runs 16 residues. Losses at the gene ends were 0 bases for V and 3 bases for J; bases not matched to a gene: 8. The sample belongs to a study of technical replicates of blood from several donors. The method was immunoSEQ multiplex PCR; TCRdb's version includes in-frame clones alone and lacks a portion of them. The data contain 65,000 to 90,000 clones, around 94% of them seen just once; the ten biggest clones take up around 0.4%. V gene TRBV9 combines with J gene TRBJ1-2, with TRBD1 matching over 7 bases. This clonotype was obtained from a human donor in good health. The sequencing input was T cells isolated from PBMCs. The CDR3 bases are TGTGCCAGCAGCGTAGGATATCGACAGGGATACTATGGCTACACCTTC. Amino acids: CASSVGYRQGYYGYTF.